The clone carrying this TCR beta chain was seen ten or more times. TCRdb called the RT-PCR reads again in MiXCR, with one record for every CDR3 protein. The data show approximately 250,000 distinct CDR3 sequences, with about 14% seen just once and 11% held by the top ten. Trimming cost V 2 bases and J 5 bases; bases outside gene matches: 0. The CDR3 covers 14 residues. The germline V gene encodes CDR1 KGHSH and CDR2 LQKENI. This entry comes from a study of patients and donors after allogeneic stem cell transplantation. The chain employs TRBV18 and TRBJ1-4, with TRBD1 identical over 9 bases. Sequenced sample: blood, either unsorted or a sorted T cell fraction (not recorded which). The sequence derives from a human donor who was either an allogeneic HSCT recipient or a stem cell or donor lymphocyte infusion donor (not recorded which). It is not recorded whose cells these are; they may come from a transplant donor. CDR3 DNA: TGTGCCAGCTCACCAGGGACAGGGAATGAAAAACTGTTTTTT. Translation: CASSPGTGNEKLFF.